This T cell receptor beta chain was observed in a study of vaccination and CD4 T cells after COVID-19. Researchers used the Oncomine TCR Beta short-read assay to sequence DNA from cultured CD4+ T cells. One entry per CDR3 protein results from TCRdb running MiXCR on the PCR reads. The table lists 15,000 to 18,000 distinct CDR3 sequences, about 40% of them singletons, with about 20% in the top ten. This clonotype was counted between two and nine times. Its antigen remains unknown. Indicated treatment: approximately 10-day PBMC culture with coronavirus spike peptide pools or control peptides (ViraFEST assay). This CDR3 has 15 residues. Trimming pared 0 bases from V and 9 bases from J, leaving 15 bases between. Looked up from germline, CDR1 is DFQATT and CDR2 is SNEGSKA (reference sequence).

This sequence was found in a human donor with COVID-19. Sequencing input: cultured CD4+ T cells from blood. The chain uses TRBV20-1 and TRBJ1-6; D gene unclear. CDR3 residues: CSARDHQAEGSPLHF. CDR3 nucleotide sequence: TGCAGTGCTAGAGATCATCAAGCTGAGGGTTCACCCCTCCACTTT.